One sample yielded the 16 T cell receptor beta chains listed below, sequenced in a study of shared clonotypes between healthy human individuals. Using immunoSEQ multiplex PCR, the repertoire was profiled, and TCRdb retains in-frame clones only, with some absent. In the table there are 150,000 to 200,000 clones, around 93% of which are singletons. Sequencing input: naive CD4+ T cells sorted from blood. The subset denotes: CD45RA+ positively selected. The receptors shown here come from a woman in her 30s in good health.

This clone has just one count. The J gene is TRBJ2-2, the V gene TRBV19, with a possible D match to TRBD2 (5 bases). The V end lost 10 bases, the J end lost 3 bases, and 12 bases lay between the germline ends. The CDR3 is made up of 13 amino acids. Germline CDR1 is LNHDA and CDR2 is SQIVND (reference sequence). In nucleotides, the CDR3 is TGTGCCATTTCTCTCGGGGACACCGGGGAGCTGTTTTTT. This encodes CAISLGDTGELFF.

The chain recombines TRBV5-1 with TRBJ2-7; tentatively, D is TRBD1 or TRBD2 (5 bases each). This CDR3 is 12 amino acids long. CDR1 is SGHRS, CDR2 YFSETQ, per germline. Trimming removed 3 bases at V and 4 bases at J, with 8 bases between. In DNA, the CDR3 is TGCGCCAGCAGCTCGAGGGGTTACGAGCAGTACTTC. The encoded protein is CASSSRGYEQYF.

The rearrangement links TRBV28 to TRBJ1-2, with D possibly TRBD1 on 5 matching bases. V lost 9 bases to trimming and J lost 6 bases, with 17 bases between them. Germline CDR1 MDHEN, CDR2 SYDVKM. The CDR3 extends over 13 amino acids. The CDR3 is CASSQGWANGYTF. CDR3 sequence (DNA): TGTGCCAGTTCTCAGGGATGGGCTAATGGCTACACCTTC.

The rearrangement uses TRBV18 and TRBJ1-1, with D hard to call. The CDR3 runs 13 residues. Per germline, CDR1 KGHSH and CDR2 LQKENI. V was cut by 6 bases and J by 3 bases, with 11 bases left in between. This CDR3 reads CASSLGGDTEAFF. The CDR3 DNA follows: TGTGCCAGCTCTCTCGGTGGGGACACTGAAGCTTTCTTT.

The rearrangement links TRBV6-6 to TRBJ1-2; 7 nucleotides line up with TRBD1. From germline, CDR1 is MNHNY and CDR2 SVGAGI (reference sequence). V lost 6 bases to trimming and J lost 4 bases; unmatched junction nucleotides: 8. The CDR3 runs to 14 residues. The CDR3 reads CASSTGVLLYGYTF. The CDR3 nucleotides read TGTGCCAGCAGCACAGGGGTCCTACTCTATGGCTACACCTTC.

The rearrangement links TRBV6-5 to TRBJ2-5; D ambiguous. V lost 4 bases, J lost 5 bases, and 11 bases lay in between. CDR1 is MNHEY and CDR2 is SVGAGI in the germline V gene. CDR3 length equals 13 residues. CDR3 DNA sequence: TGTGCCAGCAGTTTTCTGGGATATGAGACCCAGTACTTC. Its translation: CASSFLGYETQYF.

This chain uses TRBV27 with TRBJ2-7; 12 bases align to TRBD2. The junction had 12 bases not matched to a gene; V was cut back by 6 bases and J by 3 bases. This CDR3 comprises 17 residues. Germline loops: CDR1 MNHEY, CDR2 SMNVEV (reference sequence). CDR3 DNA: TGTGCCAGCAGGCCGCGAACTAGCGGGAGGCCCAACTACGAGCAGTACTTC. It codes for CASRPRTSGRPNYEQYF.

This clone was picked up one time. DNA for the CDR3: TGTGCCAGCAGCTTGGCCGGGACAGGACGCACTGAAGCTTTCTTT. Its protein product is CASSLAGTGRTEAFF. V and J are TRBV5-6 and TRBJ1-1, with 8 bases identical to TRBD1. From germline, CDR1 is SGHDT and CDR2 YYEEEE. V gave up 0 bases and J gave up 4 bases; unmatched junction bases: 5. CDR3 length equals 15 residues. The whole variable domain, remainder taken from reference TRBV5-6 and TRBJ1-1, is DAGVTQSPTHLIKTRGQQVTLRCSPKSGHDTVSWYQQALGQGPQFIFQYYEEEERQRGNFPDRFSGHQFPNYSSELNVNALLLGDSALYLCASSLAGTGRTEAFFGQGTRLTVV.

V is TRBV25-1 and J is TRBJ1-1, with D maybe TRBD1 (5 bases). Trimming shortened V by 5 bases and J by 6 bases, and 13 bases separated the two germline ends. Looked up from germline, CDR1 is MGHDK and CDR2 is SYGVNS. CDR3 length: 13 residues. For the CDR3, the DNA is TGTGCCAGCAGTAGACCTGACAGATCTGAAGCTTTCTTT. It yields the protein CASSRPDRSEAFF.

The count of this clone is one. The chain employs TRBV28 and TRBJ2-7, with a tentative D call TRBD1 (6 bases). V was clipped by 5 bases and J by 0 bases, with 11 bases between them. The CDR3 is 14 amino acids. The V gene's germline CDR1 is MDHEN and CDR2 SYDVKM. CDR3 coding DNA: TGTGCCAGCAGTCCGCGACAGGCCTCCTACGAGCAGTACTTC. The encoded protein is CASSPRQASYEQYF.

This clone has a handful of counts. V and J are TRBV5-1 and TRBJ2-7, with 7 bases lining up with TRBD2. The V gene's germline CDR1 is SGHRS and CDR2 YFSETQ. The CDR3 covers 15 residues. With V trimmed by 0 bases and J by 6 bases, 9 bases remained unmatched. The CDR3 region is CASSLAGGGHTEQYF. The CDR3 DNA reads as TGCGCCAGCAGCTTGGCTGGGGGAGGGCATACCGAGCAGTACTTC.

The rearrangement joins TRBV27 to TRBJ1-2, with D uncertain. This CDR3 is 14 amino acids long. Germline values: CDR1 MNHEY, CDR2 SMNVEV (reference sequence). V gave up 6 bases and J gave up 5 bases, with 16 bases separating them. Here the CDR3 DNA reads TGTGCCAGCAGATCCTCGGGTCTCCCATATGGCTACACCTTC. Translation gives CASRSSGLPYGYTF.

V and J are TRBV5-1 and TRBJ2-7, with D unresolved. V was clipped by 3 bases and J by 3 bases, with 7 bases between them. Germline V gene lookup returns CDR1 SGHRS and CDR2 YFSETQ. CDR3 length: 12 residues. Written as DNA, the CDR3 is TGCGCCAGCAGCTGGGGTAACTACGAGCAGTACTTC. As protein: CASSWGNYEQYF.

V gene TRBV28 combines with J gene TRBJ2-7, with 12 bases that match TRBD2. The V and J ends lost 7 bases and 4 bases, in that order; junction bases with no gene match: 14. Germline CDR1 is MDHEN and CDR2 is SYDVKM. The CDR3 is made up of 17 amino acids. The CDR3: CASNRLSGLAGNYEQYF. In DNA, the CDR3 is TGTGCCAGCAACAGACTTAGCGGACTAGCGGGAAATTACGAGCAGTACTTC.

The chain recombines TRBV19 with TRBJ2-7, with D maybe TRBD1 (6 bases). There are 14 residues in the CDR3. Looked up from germline, CDR1 is LNHDA and CDR2 is SQIVND (reference sequence). V gave up 4 bases and J gave up 2 bases, with 12 bases separating them. As DNA, the CDR3 is TGTGCCAGTAGTAGCCACAGGGTACCCTACGAGCAGTACTTC. Protein product: CASSSHRVPYEQYF.

This sequence joins TRBV28 and TRBJ2-1, with D possibly TRBD2 on 6 matching bases. V shed 1 base and J shed 10 bases, with 20 bases lying between them. Germline CDR1 and CDR2: MDHEN and SYDVKM. This CDR3 has 16 amino acids. In DNA form, the CDR3 reads TGTGCCAGCAGTTTATCGGCGGGACTTGGGGAACTCGAGCAGTTCTTC. Translated, it gives CASSLSAGLGELEQFF.